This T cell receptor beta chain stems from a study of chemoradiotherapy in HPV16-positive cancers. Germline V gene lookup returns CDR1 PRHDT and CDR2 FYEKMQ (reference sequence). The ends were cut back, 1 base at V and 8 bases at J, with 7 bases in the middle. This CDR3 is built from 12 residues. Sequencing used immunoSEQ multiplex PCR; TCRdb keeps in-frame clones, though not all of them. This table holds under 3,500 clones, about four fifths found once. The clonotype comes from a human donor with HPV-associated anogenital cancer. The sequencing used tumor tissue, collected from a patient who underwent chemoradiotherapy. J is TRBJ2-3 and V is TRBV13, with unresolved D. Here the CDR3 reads CASSLDLVTQYF. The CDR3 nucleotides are TGTGCCAGCAGCTTAGATTTGGTTACGCAGTATTTT.